A selection of T cell receptor beta chains follows, all from one sample in a study of neurological immune-mediated disorders. Each CDR3 protein gets one entry after TCRdb re-called the 5' RACE reads with MiXCR. Of tens of thousands of distinct CDR3 sequences in the sample, about 16% were seen once. Sequenced: PBMCs. The receptor source for this set is a female donor with HTLV-1-associated myelopathy (HAM/TSP). Both conserved end residues are trimmed from each CDR3.

j_gene | v_gene | CDR3aa
TRBJ2-1 | TRBV20-1 | SAQRPNNEQF
TRBJ2-1 | TRBV2 | ASIMGLVAYNEQF
TRBJ2-7 | TRBV20-1 | SATGNYEQY
TRBJ2-3 | TRBV20-1 | SARVALAGGVSVTQY
TRBJ2-1 | TRBV29-1 | SVVGDPYNEQF
TRBJ2-1 | TRBV10-2 | VASGGANNEQF
TRBJ2-7 | TRBV5-6 | ACSVGPGREQY
TRBJ2-2 | TRBV7-9 | ASRGTGELF
TRBJ1-4 | TRBV7-2 | ASSPDRESEKLF
TRBJ2-2 | TRBV5-1 | ASSLQGASTGELF
TRBJ1-6 | TRBV6-5 | ASSYRGRAGNSPLH
TRBJ2-1 | TRBV20-1 | SASGANGGLAGGPSYNEQF
TRBJ1-1 | TRBV27 | ASSLRGGDMNTEAF
TRBJ1-3 | TRBV18 | ASSPQEGHRGNTIY
TRBJ2-6 | TRBV9 | ASSVAYPGAGANVLT
TRBJ1-6 | TRBV20-1 | SARAWGTANSPLH
TRBJ1-1 | TRBV9 | ASSSGQDTEAF
TRBJ1-2 | TRBV20-1 | SAPPGSTYGYT
TRBJ2-1 | TRBV4-3 | ASSQDPSAGGRNEQF
TRBJ2-7 | TRBV20-1 | SARVPSGAYEQY
TRBJ2-3 | TRBV6-1 | ASRGPLVDTQY
TRBJ2-3 | TRBV5-1 | ASSFRESTDTQY
TRBJ2-1 | TRBV5-1 | ASSLQGGPQDEQF